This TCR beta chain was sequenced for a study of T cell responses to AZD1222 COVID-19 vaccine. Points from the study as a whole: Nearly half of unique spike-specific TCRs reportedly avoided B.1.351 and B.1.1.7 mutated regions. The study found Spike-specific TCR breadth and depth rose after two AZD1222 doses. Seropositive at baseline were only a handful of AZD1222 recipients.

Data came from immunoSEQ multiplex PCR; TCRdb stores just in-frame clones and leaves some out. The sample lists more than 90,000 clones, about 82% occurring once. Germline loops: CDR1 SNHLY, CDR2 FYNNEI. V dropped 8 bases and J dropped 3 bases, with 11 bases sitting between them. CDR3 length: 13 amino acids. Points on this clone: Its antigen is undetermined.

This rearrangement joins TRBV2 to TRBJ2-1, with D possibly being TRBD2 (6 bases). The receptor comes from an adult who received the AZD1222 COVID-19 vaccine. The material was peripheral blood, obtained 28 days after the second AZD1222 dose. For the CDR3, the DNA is TGTGCCAGCGGCGGGGAGGTCTACAATGAGCAGTTCTTC. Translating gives CASGGEVYNEQFF.